One TCR beta chain is described in this entry. Its antigen has not been determined. No base quality information exists; no much larger clone differs at one position. Trimmed from V: 9 bases; trimmed from J: 4 bases; junction bases lacking a gene match: 8. Looking up the germline V gene (reference sequence) yields CDR1 LNHDA and CDR2 SQIVND. The CDR3 starts with the cysteine, ends with the phenylalanine, and has 14 residues. Only CDR3 DNA is held: 42 bases, read in frame from base 1. Patients with autoimmune disease history or receiving systemic immunosuppression were excluded from the trial. Peripheral blood for TCR sequencing was collected from all dose cohorts at baseline, on cycle 4 day 1, and on cycle 7 day 1. The samples were taken from a phase I, first-in-human, multicenter, open-label dose-escalation trial of ivuxolimab. Adults with locally advanced or metastatic melanoma, renal cell carcinoma, hepatocellular carcinoma or head and neck squamous cell carcinoma were enrolled in the trial. Before TCR sequencing, CD4+ T cells and CD8+ T cells from peripheral blood were sorted into separate populations.

The data were obtained in a study of OX40 agonist ivuxolimab in advanced cancers. Regarding the complete study: The costimulatory receptor OX40 (CD134) was targeted by ivuxolimab, a fully human IgG2 agonistic monoclonal antibody. Intravenous ivuxolimab was administered to patients every 2 weeks at six dose levels: 0.01, 0.1, 0.3, 1.5, 3 and 10 mg/kg. Among the approximately 50 dose-escalation patients, around 19 had hepatocellular carcinoma, roughly 15 melanoma, 9 renal cell carcinoma and 9 head and neck cancer. A male proportion of roughly 85% and a mean age of about 60 years, ranging from roughly 23 to 85, were recorded for the dose-escalation cohort. Prior anti-PD-1, anti-PD-L1 or anti-CTLA-4 therapy was permitted, and checkpoint inhibitors had been received by roughly 40% of dose-escalation patients. Partial responses occurred in three dose-escalation patients, of whom one had hepatocellular carcinoma and two had cutaneous melanoma. Peripheral TCRbeta sequencing aimed to test whether ivuxolimab altered TCR sequence diversity and caused clonal T-cell expansion. The paper reports the monotherapy dose-escalation portion (N of about 54 patients) of the phase I ivuxolimab trial. Study-wide conclusions, independent of this receptor: Low levels of normalized T-cell clonal expansion were also shown by some nonresponding patients. In the 0.1-3.0 mg/kg groups, partial responders had among the lowest normalized peripheral clonal expansion, particularly in CD8+ T cells. At doses of 0.1 to 3.0 mg/kg, clonal expansion of both CD4+ and CD8+ blood T cells was observed from baseline to week 6. After ivuxolimab, CD8+ T cells had more expanded clones than CD4+ T cells on average. Which antigens the clonally expanded peripheral T cells were specific for was not determined.

Genomic DNA was isolated from the sorted cells so that the TCRbeta CDR3 region could be sequenced. The immunoSEQ Assay was used to sequence the TCRbeta CDR3 regions. TCRdb re-hosts the immuneACCESS table, in-frame sequences only. Its copies lack some clones; in the studies checked, an unresolved V gene accounts for under half of them, and the cause for the rest is not known. The sample records tens of thousands of clones, 85% of which are singletons. The leading ten clones occupy about 1.8% of the sample. This material consisted of CD4+ or CD8+ T cells sorted from blood, taken in a trial of the OX40 agonist ivuxolimab. This chain is built from TRBV19 and TRBJ2-2; the central 7 bases match TRBD1. This sequence originates from an adult with an advanced solid tumor such as melanoma, head and neck, liver or kidney cancer. This receptor carries the CDR3 CASQQGSVTGELFF. In nucleotides, the sequence is TGTGCCAGCCAACAGGGGTCGGTCACCGGGGAGCTGTTTTTT. Reference TRBV19 and TRBJ2-2 proteins supply the regions before and after the CDR3; the full variable domain is: DGGITQSPKYLFRKEGQNVTLSCEQNLNHDAMYWYRQDPGQGLRLIYYSQIVNDFQKGDIAEGYSVSREKKESFPLTVTSAQKNPTAFYLCASQQGSVTGELFFGEGSRLTVL.